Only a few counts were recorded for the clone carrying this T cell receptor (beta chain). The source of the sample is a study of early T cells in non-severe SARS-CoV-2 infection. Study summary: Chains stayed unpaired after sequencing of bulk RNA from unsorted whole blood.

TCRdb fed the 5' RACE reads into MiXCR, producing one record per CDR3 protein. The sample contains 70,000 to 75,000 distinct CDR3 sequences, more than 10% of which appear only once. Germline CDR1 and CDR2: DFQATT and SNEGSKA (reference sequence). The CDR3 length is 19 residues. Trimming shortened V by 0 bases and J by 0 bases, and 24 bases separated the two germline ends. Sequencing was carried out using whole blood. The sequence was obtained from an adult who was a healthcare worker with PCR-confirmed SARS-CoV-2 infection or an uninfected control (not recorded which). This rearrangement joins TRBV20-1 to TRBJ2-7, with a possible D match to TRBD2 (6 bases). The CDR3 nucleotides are TGCAGTGCTAGAGATCGGGAGAGGTTGAGGGACCCCAGCTCCTACGAGCAGTACTTC. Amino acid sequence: CSARDRERLRDPSSYEQYF.